This T cell receptor (beta chain) was obtained from a study of early T cells in non-severe SARS-CoV-2 infection. MiXCR was run by TCRdb on the 5' RACE reads, yielding one entry per CDR3 protein. The sample includes over 50,000 distinct CDR3 sequences, 15% of them seen just once. This clonotype was detected only a few times. The sequence came from an adult who was a healthcare worker with PCR-confirmed SARS-CoV-2 infection or an uninfected control (not recorded which). The starting material was whole blood, obtained at baseline.

The CDR3 reads CASSSLIGVRTGGLEQYF. CDR3 in DNA: TGTGCCAGCAGCTCACTTATTGGCGTGAGGACAGGGGGCCTCGAGCAGTACTTC. The chain combines TRBV7-2 with TRBJ2-7; TRBD1 matches 11 bases. The CDR3 is 18 amino acids. Germline CDR1 SGHTA, CDR2 FQGNSA. Germline trimming cut 4 bases from V and 6 bases from J; bases unmatched to any gene: 17.